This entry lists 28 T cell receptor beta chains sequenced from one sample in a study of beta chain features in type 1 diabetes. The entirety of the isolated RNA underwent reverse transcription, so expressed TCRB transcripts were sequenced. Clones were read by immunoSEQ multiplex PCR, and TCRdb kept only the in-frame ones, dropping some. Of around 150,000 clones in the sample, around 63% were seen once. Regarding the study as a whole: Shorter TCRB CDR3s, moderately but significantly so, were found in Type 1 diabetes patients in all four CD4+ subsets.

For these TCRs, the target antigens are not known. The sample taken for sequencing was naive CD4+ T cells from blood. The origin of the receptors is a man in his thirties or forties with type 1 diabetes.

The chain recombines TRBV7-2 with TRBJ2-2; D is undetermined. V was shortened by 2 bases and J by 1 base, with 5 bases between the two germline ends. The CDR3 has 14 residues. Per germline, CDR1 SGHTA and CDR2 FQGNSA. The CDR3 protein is CASSLSGNTGELFF. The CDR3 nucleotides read TGTGCCAGCAGCTTATCCGGGAACACCGGGGAGCTGTTTTTT.

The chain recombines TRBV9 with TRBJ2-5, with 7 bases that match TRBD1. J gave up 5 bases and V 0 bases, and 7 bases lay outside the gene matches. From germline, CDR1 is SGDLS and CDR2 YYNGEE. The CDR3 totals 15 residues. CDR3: CASSVGQGNAETQYF. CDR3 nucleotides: TGTGCCAGCAGCGTAGGACAGGGAAATGCGGAGACCCAGTACTTC. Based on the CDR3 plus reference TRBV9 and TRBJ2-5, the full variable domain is DSGVTQTPKHLITATGQRVTLRCSPRSGDLSVYWYQQSLDQGLQFLIQYYNGEERAKGNILERFSAQQFPDLHSELNLSSLELGDSALYFCASSVGQGNAETQYFGPGTRLLVL.

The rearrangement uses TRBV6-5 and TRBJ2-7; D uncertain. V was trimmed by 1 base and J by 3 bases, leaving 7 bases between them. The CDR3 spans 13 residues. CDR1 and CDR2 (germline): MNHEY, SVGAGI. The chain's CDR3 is CASSYFPGYEQYF. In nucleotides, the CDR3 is TGTGCCAGCAGTTACTTCCCGGGCTACGAGCAGTACTTC.

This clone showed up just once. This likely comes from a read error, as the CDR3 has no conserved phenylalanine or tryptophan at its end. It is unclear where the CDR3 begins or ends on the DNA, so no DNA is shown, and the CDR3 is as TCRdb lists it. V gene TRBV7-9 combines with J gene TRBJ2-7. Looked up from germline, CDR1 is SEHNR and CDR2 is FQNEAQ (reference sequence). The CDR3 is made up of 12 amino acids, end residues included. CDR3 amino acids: CASSLARQPQLL.

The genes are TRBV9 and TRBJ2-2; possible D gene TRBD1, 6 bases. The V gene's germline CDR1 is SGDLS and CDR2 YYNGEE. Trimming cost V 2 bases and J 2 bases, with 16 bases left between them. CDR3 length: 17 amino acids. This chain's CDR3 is CASSVLRQALNTGELFF. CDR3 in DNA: TGTGCCAGCAGCGTGCTGAGACAGGCCTTAAACACCGGGGAGCTGTTTTTT.

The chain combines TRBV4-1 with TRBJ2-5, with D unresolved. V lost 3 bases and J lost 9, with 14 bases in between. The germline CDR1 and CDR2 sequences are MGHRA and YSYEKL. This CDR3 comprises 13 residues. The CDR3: CASSQEPLGPQYF. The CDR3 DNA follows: TGCGCCAGCAGCCAGGAACCTCTAGGGCCCCAGTACTTC.

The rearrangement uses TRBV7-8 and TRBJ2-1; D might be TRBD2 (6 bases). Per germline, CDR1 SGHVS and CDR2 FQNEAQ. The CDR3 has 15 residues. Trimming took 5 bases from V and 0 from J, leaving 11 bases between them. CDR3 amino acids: CASSKNGGSYNEQFF. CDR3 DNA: TGTGCCAGCAGCAAGAACGGGGGCTCCTACAATGAGCAGTTCTTC.

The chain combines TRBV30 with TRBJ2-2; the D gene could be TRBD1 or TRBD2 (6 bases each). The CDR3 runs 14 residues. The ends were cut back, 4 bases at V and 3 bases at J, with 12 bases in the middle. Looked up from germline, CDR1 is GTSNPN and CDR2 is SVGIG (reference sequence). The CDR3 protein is CAWKEGEDTGELFF. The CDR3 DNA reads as TGTGCCTGGAAAGAGGGGGAGGACACCGGGGAGCTGTTTTTT.

The CDR3 loop is CSATGSWENEQYF. CDR3 in DNA: TGCAGCGCTACAGGGAGTTGGGAGAACGAGCAGTACTTC. V usage is TRBV29-1 and J usage is TRBJ2-7, with D possibly TRBD1 on 6 matching bases. Germline loops: CDR1 SQVTM, CDR2 ANQGSEA. V lost 7 bases and J 5 bases, leaving 18 bases between the germline ends. The CDR3 covers 13 residues.

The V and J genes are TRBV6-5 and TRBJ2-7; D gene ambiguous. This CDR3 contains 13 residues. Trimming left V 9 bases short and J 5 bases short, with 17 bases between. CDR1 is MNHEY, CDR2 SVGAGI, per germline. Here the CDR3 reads CASLGPPGNEQYF. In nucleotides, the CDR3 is TGTGCCAGTCTCGGACCTCCCGGCAACGAGCAGTACTTC.

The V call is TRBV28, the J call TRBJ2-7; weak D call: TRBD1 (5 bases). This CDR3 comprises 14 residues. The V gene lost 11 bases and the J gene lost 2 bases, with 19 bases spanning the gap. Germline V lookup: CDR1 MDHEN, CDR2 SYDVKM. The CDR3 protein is CAAGPRAETYEQYF. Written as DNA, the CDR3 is TGTGCCGCCGGCCCCAGGGCTGAGACCTACGAGCAGTACTTC.

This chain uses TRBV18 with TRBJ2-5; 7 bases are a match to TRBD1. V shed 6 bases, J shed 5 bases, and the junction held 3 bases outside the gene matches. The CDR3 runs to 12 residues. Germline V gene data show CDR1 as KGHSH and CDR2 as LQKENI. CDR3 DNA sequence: TGTGCCAGCTCCGACAGGGTGGAGACCCAGTACTTC. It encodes CASSDRVETQYF.

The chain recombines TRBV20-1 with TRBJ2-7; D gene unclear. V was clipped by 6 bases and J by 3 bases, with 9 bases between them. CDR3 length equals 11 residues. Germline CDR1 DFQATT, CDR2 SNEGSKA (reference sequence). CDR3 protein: CSANLNYEQYF. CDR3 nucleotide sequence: TGCAGTGCCAACCTGAACTACGAGCAGTACTTC.

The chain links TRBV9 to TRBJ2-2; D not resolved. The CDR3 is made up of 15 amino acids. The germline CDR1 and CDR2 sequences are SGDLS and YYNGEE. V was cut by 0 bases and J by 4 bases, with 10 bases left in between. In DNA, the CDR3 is TGTGCCAGCAGCGTAGACGTTTCCGGCACCGGGGAGCTGTTTTTT. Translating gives CASSVDVSGTGELFF.

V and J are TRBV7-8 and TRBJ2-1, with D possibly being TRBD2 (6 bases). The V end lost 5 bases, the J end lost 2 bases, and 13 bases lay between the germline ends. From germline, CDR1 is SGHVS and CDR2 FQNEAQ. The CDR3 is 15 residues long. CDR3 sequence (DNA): TGTGCCAGCAGCCTGGAGCGGGTTCCCTACAATGAGCAGTTCTTC. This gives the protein CASSLERVPYNEQFF.

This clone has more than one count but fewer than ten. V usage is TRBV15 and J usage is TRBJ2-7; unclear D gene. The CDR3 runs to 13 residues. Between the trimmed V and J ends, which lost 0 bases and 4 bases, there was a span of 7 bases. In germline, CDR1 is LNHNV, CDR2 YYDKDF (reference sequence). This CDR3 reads CATSRDERYEQYF. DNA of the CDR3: TGTGCCACCAGCAGAGACGAGAGATACGAGCAGTACTTC.

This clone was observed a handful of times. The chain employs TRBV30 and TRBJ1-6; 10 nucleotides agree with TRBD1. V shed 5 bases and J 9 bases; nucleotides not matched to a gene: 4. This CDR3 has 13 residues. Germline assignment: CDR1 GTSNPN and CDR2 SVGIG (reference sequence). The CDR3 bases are TGTGCCTGGGACAGGGGGCAAAGTTCACCCCTCCACTTT. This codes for CAWDRGQSSPLHF.

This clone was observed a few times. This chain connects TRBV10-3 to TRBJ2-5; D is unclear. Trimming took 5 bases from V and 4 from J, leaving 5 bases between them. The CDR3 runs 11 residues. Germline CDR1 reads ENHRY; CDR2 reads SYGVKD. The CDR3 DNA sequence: TGTGCCATCAGTTACGGAGAGACCCAGTACTTC. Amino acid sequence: CAISYGETQYF.

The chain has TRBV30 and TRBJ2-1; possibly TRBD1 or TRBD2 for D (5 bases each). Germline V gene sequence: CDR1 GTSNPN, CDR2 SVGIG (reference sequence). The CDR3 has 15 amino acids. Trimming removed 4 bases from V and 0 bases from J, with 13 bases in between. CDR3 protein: CAWTLGASSYNEQFF. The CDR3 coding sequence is TGTGCCTGGACCCTCGGGGCTAGCTCCTACAATGAGCAGTTCTTC.

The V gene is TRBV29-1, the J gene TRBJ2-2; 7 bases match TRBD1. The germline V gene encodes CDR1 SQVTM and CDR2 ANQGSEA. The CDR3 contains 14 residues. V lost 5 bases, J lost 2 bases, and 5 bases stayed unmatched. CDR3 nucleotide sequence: TGCAGCGTTCGAGGGACAGTTAACACCGGGGAGCTGTTTTTT. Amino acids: CSVRGTVNTGELFF.

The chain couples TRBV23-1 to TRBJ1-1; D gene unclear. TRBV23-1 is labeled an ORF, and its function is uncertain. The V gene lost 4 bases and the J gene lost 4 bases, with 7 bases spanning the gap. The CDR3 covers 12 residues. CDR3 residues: CASSPRITEAFF. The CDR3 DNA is TGCGCCAGCAGTCCCAGGATCACTGAAGCTTTCTTT.

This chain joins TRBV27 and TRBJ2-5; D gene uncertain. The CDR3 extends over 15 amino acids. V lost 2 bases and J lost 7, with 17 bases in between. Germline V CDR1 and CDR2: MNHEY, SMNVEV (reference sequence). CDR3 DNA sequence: TGTGCCAGCAGTTTAATGGCGAGTCGGACGGGGACCCAGTACTTC. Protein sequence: CASSLMASRTGTQYF.

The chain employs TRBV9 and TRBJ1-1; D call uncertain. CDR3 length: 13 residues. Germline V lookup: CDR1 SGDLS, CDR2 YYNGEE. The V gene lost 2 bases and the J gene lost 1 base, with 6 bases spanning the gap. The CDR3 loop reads CASSVNRNTEAFF. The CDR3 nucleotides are TGTGCCAGCAGCGTGAATCGGAACACTGAAGCTTTCTTT.

DNA for the CDR3: TGTGCCAGCAGTGACAAACTCACAGATACGCAGTATTTT. It codes for CASSDKLTDTQYF. The gene calls are TRBV25-1 and TRBJ2-3; D gene ambiguous. With 3 bases removed from V and 2 bases from J, the gap between germline ends came to 6 bases. The CDR3 spans 13 residues. Germline CDR1 is MGHDK and CDR2 is SYGVNS.

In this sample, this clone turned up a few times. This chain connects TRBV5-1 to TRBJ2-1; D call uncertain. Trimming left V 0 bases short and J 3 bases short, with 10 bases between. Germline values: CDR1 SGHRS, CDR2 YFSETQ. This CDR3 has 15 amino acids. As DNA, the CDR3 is TGCGCCAGCAGCTTGGTGGCGGAACTCTACAATGAGCAGTTCTTC. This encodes CASSLVAELYNEQFF.

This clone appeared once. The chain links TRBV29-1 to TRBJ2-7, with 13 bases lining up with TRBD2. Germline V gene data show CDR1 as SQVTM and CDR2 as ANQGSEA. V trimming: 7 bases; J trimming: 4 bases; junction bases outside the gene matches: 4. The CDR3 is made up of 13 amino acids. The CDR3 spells CSATSGGAYEQYF. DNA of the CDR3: TGCAGCGCCACTAGCGGGGGGGCTTACGAGCAGTACTTC.

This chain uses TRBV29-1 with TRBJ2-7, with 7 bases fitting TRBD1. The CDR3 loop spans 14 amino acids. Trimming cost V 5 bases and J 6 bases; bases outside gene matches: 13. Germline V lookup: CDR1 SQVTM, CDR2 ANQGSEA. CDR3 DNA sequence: TGCAGCGTTTCATCATGGGACAGTGTGGGCGAGCAGTACTTC. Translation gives CSVSSWDSVGEQYF.

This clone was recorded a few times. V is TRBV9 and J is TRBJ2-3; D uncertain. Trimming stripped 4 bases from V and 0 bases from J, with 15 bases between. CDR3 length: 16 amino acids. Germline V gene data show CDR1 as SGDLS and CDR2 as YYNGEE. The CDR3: CASSPPSLSSTDTQYF. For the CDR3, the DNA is TGTGCCAGCAGCCCACCGAGCTTGTCTAGCACAGATACGCAGTATTTT.